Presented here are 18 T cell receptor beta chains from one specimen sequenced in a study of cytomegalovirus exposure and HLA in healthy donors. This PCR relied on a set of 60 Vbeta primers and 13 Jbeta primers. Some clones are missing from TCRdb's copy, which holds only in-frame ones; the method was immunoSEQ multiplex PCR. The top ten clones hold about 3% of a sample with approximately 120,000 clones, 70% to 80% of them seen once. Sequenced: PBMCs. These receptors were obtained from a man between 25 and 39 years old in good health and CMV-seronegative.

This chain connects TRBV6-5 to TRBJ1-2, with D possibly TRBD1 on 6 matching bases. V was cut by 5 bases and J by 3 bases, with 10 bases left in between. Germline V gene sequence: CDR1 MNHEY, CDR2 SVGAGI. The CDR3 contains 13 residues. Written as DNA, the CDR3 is TGTGCCAGCAGTGCGGGGGGCGACTATGGCTACACCTTC. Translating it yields CASSAGGDYGYTF.

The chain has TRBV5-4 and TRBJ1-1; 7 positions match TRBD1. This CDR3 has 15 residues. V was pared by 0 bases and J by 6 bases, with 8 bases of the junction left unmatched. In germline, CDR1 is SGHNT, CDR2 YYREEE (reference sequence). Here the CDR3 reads CASSLAFRQGSEAFF. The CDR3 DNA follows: TGTGCCAGCAGCTTGGCCTTTCGACAGGGTTCTGAAGCTTTCTTT.

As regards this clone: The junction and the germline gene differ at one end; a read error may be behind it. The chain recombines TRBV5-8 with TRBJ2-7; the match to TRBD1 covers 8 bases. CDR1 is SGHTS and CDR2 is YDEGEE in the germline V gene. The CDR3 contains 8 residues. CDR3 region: CASSWTGF. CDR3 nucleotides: TGTGCCAGCAGCTGGACAGGGTTC. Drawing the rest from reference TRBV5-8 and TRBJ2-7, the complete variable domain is EAGVTQSPTHLIKTRGQQATLRCSPISGHTSVYWYQQALGLGLQFLLWYDEGEERNRGNFPPRFSGRQFPNYSSELNVNALELEDSALYLCASSWTGFGPGTRLTVT.

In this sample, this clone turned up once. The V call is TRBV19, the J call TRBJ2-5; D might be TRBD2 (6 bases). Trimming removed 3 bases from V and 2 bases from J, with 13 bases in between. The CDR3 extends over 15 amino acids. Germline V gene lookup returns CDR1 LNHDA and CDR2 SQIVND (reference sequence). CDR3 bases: TGTGCCAGTAGTATCATAGCCGCGGGGCAAGAGACCCAGTACTTC. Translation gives CASSIIAAGQETQYF.

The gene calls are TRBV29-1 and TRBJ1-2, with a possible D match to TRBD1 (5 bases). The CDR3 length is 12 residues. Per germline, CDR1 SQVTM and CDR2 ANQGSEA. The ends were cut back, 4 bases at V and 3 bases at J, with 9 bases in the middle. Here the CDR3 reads CSVGDRYYGYTF. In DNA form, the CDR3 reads TGCAGCGTTGGTGACAGATACTATGGCTACACCTTC. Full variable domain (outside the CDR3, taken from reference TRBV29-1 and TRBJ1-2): SAVISQKPSRDICQRGTSLTIQCQVDSQVTMMFWYRQQPGQSLTLIATANQGSEATYESGFVIDKFPISRPNLTFSTLTVSNMSPEDSSIYLCSVGDRYYGYTFGSGTRLTVV.

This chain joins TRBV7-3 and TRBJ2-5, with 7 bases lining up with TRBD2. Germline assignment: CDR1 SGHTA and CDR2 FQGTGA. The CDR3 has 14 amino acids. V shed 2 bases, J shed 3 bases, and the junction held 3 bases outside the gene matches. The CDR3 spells CASSLFGGKETQYF. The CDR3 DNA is TGTGCCAGCAGCTTATTCGGGGGGAAAGAGACCCAGTACTTC.

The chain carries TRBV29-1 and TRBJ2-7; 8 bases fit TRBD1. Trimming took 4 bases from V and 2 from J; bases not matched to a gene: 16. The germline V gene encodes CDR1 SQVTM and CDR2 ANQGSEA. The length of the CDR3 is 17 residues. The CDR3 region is CSVVGLQGARWTYEQYF. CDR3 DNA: TGCAGCGTTGTAGGCCTTCAGGGGGCGCGGTGGACCTACGAGCAGTACTTC.

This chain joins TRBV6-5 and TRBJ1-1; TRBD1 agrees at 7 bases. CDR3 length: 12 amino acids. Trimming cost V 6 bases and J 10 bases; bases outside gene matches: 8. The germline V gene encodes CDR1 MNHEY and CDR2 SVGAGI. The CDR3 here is CASSSRTGLAFF. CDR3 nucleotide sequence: TGTGCCAGCAGCTCCCGGACAGGCCTAGCTTTCTTT.

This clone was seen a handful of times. CDR3 nucleotides: TGTGCCAGCAGCAGACAGGGGGAAAACATTCAGTACTTC. This sequence encodes CASSRQGENIQYF. The chain uses TRBV6-6 and TRBJ2-4; 9 positions agree with TRBD1. This CDR3 contains 13 residues. Losses at the gene ends were 6 bases for V and 5 bases for J; bases not matched to a gene: 2. In germline, CDR1 is MNHNY, CDR2 SVGAGI (reference sequence).

Here the CDR3 DNA reads TGTGCCACCAGCAGAGACCACCTACTTGTACCCACAGATACGCAGTATTTT. It is translated as CATSRDHLLVPTDTQYF. The chain carries TRBV15 and TRBJ2-3; D uncertain. V was pared by 0 bases and J by 2 bases, with 15 bases between. Germline-derived CDR1 and CDR2 are LNHNV and YYDKDF (reference sequence). The CDR3 is 17 amino acids.

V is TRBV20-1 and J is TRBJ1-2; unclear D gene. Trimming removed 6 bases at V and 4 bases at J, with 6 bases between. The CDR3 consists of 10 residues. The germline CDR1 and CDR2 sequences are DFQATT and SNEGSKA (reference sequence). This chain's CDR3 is CSADIYGYTF. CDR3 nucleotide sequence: TGCAGTGCCGACATCTATGGCTACACCTTC.

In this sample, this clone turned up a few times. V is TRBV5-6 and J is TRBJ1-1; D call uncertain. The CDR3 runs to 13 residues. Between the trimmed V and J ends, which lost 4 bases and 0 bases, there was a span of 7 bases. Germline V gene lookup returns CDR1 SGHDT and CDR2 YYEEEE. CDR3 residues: CASSVEMNTEAFF. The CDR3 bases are TGTGCCAGCAGCGTAGAAATGAACACTGAAGCTTTCTTT. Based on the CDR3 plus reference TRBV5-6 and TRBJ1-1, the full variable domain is DAGVTQSPTHLIKTRGQQVTLRCSPKSGHDTVSWYQQALGQGPQFIFQYYEEEERQRGNFPDRFSGHQFPNYSSELNVNALLLGDSALYLCASSVEMNTEAFFGQGTRLTVV.

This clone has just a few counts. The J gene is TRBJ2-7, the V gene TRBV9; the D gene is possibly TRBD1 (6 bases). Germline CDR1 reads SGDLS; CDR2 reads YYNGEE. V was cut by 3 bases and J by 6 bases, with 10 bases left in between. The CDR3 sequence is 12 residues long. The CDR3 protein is CASSAQGTEQYF. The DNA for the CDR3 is TGTGCCAGCAGCGCACAGGGTACCGAGCAGTACTTC.

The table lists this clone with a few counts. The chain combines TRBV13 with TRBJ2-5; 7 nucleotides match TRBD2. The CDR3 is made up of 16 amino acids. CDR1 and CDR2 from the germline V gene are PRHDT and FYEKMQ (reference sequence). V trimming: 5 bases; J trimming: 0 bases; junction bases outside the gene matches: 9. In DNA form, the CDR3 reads TGTGCCAGCAGCCCCTTCGGGGGAGGGTACCAAGAGACCCAGTACTTC. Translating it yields CASSPFGGGYQETQYF.

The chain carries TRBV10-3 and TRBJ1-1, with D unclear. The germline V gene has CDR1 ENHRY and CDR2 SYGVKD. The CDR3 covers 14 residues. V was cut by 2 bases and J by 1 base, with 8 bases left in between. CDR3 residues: CAISEGWANTEAFF. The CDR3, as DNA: TGTGCCATCAGTGAGGGGTGGGCGAACACTGAAGCTTTCTTT.

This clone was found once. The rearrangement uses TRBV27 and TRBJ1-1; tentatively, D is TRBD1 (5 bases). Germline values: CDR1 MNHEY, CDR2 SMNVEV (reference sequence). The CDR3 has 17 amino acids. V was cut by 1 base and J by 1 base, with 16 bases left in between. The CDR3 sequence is CASSLWGGSGSNTEAFF. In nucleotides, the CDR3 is TGTGCCAGCAGTTTATGGGGTGGGTCAGGGTCGAACACTGAAGCTTTCTTT.

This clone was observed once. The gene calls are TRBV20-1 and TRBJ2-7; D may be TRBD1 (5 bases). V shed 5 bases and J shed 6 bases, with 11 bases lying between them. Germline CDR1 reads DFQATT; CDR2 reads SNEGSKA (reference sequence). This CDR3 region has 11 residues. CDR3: CSASQGGEQYF. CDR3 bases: TGCAGTGCTTCCCAGGGTGGCGAGCAGTACTTC.

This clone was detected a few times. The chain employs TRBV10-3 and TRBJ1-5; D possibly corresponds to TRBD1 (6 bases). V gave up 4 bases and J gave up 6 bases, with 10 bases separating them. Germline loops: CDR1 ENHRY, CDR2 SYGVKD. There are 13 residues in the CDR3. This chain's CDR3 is CAISVGGLQPQHF. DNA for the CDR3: TGTGCCATCAGTGTGGGGGGGCTTCAGCCCCAGCATTTT.